This T cell receptor (beta chain) was profiled in a study of PD-1 blockade in mismatch repair-deficient tumors. The wider study: Patients had more than ten mismatch repair-deficient cancer types, all previously treated and progressing.

Notes on the study in general: Tumor-resident clones, often absent from pretreatment blood, expanded after pembrolizumab and then contracted.

The table came from immunoSEQ multiplex PCR; TCRdb's copy has only in-frame clones and leaves some out. The data hold 60,000 to 65,000 clones, with roughly 88% observed a single time. On this clone: What it binds is not known.

Sequencing used peripheral blood, obtained 52 weeks after starting pembrolizumab. This TCR was recovered from an adult with mismatch repair-deficient cancer.

DNA of the CDR3: TGTGCTAGTGGCCACTTACAGGGAGAACATAACAATGAGCAGTTCTTC. As protein: CASGHLQGEHNNEQFF. This sequence joins TRBV12-5 and TRBJ2-1; D possibly corresponds to TRBD1 (6 bases). CDR3 size: 16 residues. Germline lookup yields CDR1 LGHNT and CDR2 FRNRAP. Trimming removed 6 bases at V and 5 bases at J, with 20 bases between.